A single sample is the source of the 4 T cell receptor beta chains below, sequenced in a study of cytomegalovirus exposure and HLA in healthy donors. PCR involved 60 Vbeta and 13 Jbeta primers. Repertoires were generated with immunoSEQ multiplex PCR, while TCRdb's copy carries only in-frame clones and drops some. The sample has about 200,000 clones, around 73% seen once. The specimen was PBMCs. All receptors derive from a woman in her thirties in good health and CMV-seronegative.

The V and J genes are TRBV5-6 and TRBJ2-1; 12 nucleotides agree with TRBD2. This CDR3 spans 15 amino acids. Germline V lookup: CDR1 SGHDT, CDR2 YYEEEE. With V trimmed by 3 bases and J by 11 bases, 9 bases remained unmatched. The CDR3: CASSSGLAGSKKQFF. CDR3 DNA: TGTGCCAGCAGCTCAGGACTAGCGGGAAGTAAAAAGCAGTTCTTC.

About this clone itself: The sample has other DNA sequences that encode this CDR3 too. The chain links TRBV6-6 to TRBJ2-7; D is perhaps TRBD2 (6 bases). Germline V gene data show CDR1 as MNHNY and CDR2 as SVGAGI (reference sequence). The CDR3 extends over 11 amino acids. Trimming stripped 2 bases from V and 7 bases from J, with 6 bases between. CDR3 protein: CASSYGGEQYF. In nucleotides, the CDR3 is TGTGCCAGCAGTTACGGAGGGGAGCAGTACTTC.

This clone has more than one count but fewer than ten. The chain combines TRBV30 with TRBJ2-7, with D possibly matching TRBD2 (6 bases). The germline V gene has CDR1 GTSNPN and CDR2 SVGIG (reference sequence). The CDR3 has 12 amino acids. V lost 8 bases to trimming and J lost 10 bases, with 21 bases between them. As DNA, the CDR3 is TGTGCCGGGGAATCCGGGACTTATTCCCAGTACTTC. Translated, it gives CAGESGTYSQYF. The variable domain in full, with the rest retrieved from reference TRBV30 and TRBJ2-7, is SQTIHQWPATLVQPVGSPLSLECTVEGTSNPNLYWYRQAAGRGLQLLFYSVGIGQISSEVPQNLSASRPQDRQFILSSKKLLLSDSGFYLCAGESGTYSQYFGPGTRLTVT.

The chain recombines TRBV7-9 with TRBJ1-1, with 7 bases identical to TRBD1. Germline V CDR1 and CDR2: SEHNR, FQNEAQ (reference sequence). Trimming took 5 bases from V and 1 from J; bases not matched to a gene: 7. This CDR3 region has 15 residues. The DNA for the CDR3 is TGTGCCAGCAGCATAGGGTGGGACAGGAACACTGAAGCTTTCTTT. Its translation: CASSIGWDRNTEAFF. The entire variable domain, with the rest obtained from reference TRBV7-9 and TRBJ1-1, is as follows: DTGVSQNPRHKITKRGQNVTFRCDPISEHNRLYWYRQTLGQGPEFLTYFQNEAQLEKSRLLSDRFSAERPKGSFSTLEIQRTEQGDSAMYLCASSIGWDRNTEAFFGQGTRLTVV.